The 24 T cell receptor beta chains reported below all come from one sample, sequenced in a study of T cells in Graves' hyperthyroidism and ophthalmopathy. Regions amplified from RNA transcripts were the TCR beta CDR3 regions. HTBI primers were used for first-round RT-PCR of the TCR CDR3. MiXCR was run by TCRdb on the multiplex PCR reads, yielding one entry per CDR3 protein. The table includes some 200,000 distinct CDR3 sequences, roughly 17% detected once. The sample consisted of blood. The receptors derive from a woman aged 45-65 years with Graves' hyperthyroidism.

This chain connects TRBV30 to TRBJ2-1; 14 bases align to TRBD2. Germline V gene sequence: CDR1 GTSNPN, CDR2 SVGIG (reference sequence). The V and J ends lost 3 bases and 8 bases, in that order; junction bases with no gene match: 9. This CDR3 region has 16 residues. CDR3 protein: CAWRATSGRAPDEQFF. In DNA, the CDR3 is TGTGCCTGGAGAGCGACTAGCGGGAGGGCGCCTGATGAGCAGTTCTTC. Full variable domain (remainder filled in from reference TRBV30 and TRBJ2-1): SQTIHQWPATLVQPVGSPLSLECTVEGTSNPNLYWYRQAAGRGLQLLFYSVGIGQISSEVPQNLSASRPQDRQFILSSKKLLLSDSGFYLCAWRATSGRAPDEQFFGPGTRLTVL.

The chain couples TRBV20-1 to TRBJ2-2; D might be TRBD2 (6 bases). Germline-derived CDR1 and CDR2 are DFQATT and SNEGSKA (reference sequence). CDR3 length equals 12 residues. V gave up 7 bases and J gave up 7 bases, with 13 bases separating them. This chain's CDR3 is CSGRDPHGELFF. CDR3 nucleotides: TGCAGTGGGCGGGATCCTCACGGGGAGCTGTTTTTT.

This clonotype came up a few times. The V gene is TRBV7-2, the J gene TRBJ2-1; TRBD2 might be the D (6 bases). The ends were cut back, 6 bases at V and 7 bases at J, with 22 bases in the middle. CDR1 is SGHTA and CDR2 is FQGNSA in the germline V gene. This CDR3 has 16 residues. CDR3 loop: CASSYSGTSAWNEQFF. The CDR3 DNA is TGTGCCAGCAGTTACTCAGGGACTTCGGCATGGAATGAGCAGTTCTTC.

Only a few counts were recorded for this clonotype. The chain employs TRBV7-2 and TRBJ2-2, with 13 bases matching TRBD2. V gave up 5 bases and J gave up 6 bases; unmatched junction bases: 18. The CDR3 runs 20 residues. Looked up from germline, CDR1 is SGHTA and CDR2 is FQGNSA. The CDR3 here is CASSRLRGGLAGIGPGELFF. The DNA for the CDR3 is TGTGCCAGCAGCCGACTTAGGGGGGGACTAGCGGGAATCGGGCCCGGGGAGCTGTTTTTT. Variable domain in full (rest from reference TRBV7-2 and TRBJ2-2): GAGVSQSPSNKVTEKGKDVELRCDPISGHTALYWYRQSLGQGLEFLIYFQGNSAPDKSGLPSDRFSAERTGGSVSTLTIQRTQQEDSAVYLCASSRLRGGLAGIGPGELFFGEGSRLTVL.

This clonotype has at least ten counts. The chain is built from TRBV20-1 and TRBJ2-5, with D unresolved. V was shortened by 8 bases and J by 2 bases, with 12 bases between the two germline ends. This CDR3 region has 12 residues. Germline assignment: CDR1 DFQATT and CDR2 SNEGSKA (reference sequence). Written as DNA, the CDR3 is TGCAGTTCCCTTGCCCGTCAAGAGACCCAGTACTTC. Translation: CSSLARQETQYF.

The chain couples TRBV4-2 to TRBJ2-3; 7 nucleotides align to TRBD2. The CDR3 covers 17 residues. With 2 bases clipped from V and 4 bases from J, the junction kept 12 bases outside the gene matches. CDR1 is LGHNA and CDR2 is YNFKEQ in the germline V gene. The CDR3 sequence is CASSQTGTSVGPDTQYF. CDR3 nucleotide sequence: TGTGCCAGCAGCCAAACCGGCACTAGCGTGGGCCCAGATACGCAGTATTTT.

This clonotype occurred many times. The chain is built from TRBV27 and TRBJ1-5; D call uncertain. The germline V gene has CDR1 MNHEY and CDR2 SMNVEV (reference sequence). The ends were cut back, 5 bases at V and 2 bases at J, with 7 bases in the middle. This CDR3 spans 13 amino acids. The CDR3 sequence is CASSNRGNQPQHF. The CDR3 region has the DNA TGTGCCAGCAGTAACAGAGGCAATCAGCCCCAGCATTTT.

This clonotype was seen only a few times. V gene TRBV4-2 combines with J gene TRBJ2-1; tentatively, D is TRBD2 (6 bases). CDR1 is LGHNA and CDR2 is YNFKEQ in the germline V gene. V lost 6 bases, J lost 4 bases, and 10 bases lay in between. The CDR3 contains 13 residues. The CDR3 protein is CASRGLLYNEQFF. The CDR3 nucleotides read TGTGCCAGCAGAGGACTATTATACAATGAGCAGTTCTTC.

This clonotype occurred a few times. CDR3 in amino acids: CSARQAGMSGELFF. In DNA, the CDR3 is TGCAGTGCTAGACAGGCCGGCATGTCCGGGGAGCTGTTTTTT. The chain employs TRBV20-1 and TRBJ2-2; D remains ambiguous. Trimming cost V 2 bases and J 6 bases, with 13 bases left between them. The CDR3 length is 14 residues. CDR1 is DFQATT, CDR2 SNEGSKA, per germline (reference sequence).

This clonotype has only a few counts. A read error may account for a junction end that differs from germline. CDR3 DNA sequence: TGCGGTGCTAGAACTAGCGGGATTTTGAATACGCAGTATTTT. This encodes CGARTSGILNTQYF. V is TRBV20-1 and J is TRBJ2-3, with 10 bases matching TRBD2. CDR1 and CDR2 (germline): DFQATT, SNEGSKA (reference sequence). The CDR3 covers 14 residues.

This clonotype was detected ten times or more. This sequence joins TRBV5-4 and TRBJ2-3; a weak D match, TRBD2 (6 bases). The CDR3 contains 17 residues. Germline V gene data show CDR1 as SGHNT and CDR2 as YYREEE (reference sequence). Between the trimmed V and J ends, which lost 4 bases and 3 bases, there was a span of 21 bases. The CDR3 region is CASSPHPEGGRTDTQYF. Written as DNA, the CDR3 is TGTGCCAGCAGCCCCCACCCGGAAGGAGGGAGGACAGATACGCAGTATTTT. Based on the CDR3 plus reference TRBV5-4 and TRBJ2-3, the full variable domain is ETGVTQSPTHLIKTRGQQVTLRCSSQSGHNTVSWYQQALGQGPQFIFQYYREEENGRGNFPPRFSGLQFPNYSSELNVNALELDDSALYLCASSPHPEGGRTDTQYFGPGTRLTVL.

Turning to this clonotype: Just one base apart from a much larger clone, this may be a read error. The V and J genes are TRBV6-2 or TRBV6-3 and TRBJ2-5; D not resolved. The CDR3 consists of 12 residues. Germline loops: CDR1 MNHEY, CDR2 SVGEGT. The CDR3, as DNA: TGTGCCAGCAGTTACTCGATTGAGACCCAGCACTTC. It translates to CASSYSIETQHF.

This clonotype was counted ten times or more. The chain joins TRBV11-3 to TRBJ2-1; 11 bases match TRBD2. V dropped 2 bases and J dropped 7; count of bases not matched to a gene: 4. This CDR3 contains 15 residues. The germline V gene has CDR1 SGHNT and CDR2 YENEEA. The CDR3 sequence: CASSLSGLAVNEQFF. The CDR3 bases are TGTGCCAGCAGCTTATCGGGACTAGCGGTAAATGAGCAGTTCTTC.

CDR3 protein: CASSQERLAGTDTQYF. The CDR3 bases are TGTGCCAGCAGCCAAGAAAGACTAGCGGGCACAGATACGCAGTATTTT. The genes are TRBV3-1 and TRBJ2-3; TRBD2 aligns across 9 bases. The CDR3 has 16 amino acids. J lost 1 base, V lost 0 bases, and 2 bases had no gene match. Germline assignment: CDR1 LGHDT and CDR2 YNNKEL (reference sequence).

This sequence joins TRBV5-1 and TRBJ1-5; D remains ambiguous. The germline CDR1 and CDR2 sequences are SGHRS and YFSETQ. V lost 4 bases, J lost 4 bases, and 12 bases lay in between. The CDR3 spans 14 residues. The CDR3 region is CASSPGRENQPQHF. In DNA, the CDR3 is TGCGCCAGCAGCCCAGGACGGGAAAATCAGCCCCAGCATTTT.

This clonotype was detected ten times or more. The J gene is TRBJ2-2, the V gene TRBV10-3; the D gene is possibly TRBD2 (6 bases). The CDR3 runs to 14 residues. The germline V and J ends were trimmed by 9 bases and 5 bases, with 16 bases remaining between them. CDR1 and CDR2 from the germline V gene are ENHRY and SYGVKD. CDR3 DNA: TGTGCCATATCCGGGACTGCTGGGACCGGGGAGCTGTTTTTT. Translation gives CAISGTAGTGELFF.

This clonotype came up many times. The CDR3, as DNA: TGTGCCAGCAGCCCAAGGACAGGGTCCGGAGAGACCCAGTACTTC. It translates to CASSPRTGSGETQYF. This rearrangement joins TRBV7-2 to TRBJ2-5, with 8 bases that match TRBD1. The V gene end was trimmed by 5 bases and the J gene end by 4 bases; junction bases not matched to a gene: 9. From germline, CDR1 is SGHTA and CDR2 FQGNSA. This CDR3 has 15 amino acids.

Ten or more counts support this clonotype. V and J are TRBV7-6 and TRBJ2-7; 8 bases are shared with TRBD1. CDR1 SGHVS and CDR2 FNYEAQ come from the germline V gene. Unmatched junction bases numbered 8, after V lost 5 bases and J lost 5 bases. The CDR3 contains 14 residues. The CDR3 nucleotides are TGTGCCAGCAGCCCTGCCGGACAGGGCCACGAGCAGTACTTC. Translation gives CASSPAGQGHEQYF.

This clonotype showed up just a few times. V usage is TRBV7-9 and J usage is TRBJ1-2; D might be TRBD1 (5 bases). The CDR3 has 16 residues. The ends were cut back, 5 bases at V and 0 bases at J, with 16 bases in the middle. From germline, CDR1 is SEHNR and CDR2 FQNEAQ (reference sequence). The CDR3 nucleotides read TGTGCCAGCAGCAAGAGTGGGGGGGAAGCTAACTATGGCTACACCTTC. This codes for CASSKSGGEANYGYTF.

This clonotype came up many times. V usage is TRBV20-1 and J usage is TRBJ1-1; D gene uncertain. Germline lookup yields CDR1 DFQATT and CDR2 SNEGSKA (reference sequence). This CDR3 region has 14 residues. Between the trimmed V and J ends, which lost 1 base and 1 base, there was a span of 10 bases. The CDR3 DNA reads TGCAGTGCTAGAGTTACAGCAGGGAACACTGAAGCTTTCTTT. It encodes CSARVTAGNTEAFF.

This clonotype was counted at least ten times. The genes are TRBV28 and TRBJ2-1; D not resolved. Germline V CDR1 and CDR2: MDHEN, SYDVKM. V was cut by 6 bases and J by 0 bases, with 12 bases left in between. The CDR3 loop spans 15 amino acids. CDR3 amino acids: CASRLQPSSYNEQFF. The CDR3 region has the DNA TGTGCCAGCAGACTACAGCCGAGCTCCTACAATGAGCAGTTCTTC.

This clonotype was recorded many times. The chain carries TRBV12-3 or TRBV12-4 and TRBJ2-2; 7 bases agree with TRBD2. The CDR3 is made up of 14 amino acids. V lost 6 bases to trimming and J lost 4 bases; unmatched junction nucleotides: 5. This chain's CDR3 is CASRASGRTGELFF. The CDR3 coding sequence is TGTGCCAGCAGGGCTAGCGGCCGCACCGGGGAGCTGTTTTTT.

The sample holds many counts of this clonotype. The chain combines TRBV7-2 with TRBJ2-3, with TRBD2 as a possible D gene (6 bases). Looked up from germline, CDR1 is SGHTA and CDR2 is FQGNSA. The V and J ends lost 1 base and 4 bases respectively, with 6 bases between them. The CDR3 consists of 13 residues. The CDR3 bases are TGTGCCAGCAGCTTAGGGAGGGCAGATACGCAGTATTTT. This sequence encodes CASSLGRADTQYF.

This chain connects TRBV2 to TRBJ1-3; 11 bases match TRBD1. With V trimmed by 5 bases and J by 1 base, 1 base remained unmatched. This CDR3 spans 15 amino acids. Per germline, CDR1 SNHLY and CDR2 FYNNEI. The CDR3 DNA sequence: TGTGCCAGCAGTCGGGACAGGGGGTCTGGAAACACCATATATTTT. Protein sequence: CASSRDRGSGNTIYF.